These 8 T cell receptor beta chains came from one sample sequenced in a study of shared clonotypes between healthy human individuals. The protocol was immunoSEQ multiplex PCR, while the TCRdb copy is restricted to in-frame clones and leaves out a portion. The repertoire holds some 2,500,000 clones, with around 92% as singletons. Sequencing was carried out using naive CD4+ T cells from PBMCs. Noted subset: CD45RA+ positively selected. The source is a man aged 18 to 29 in good health. Some clones in this sample may be carry-over from other donors' samples.

V is TRBV28 and J is TRBJ2-7; D gene unclear. Trimming removed 7 bases from V and 3 bases from J, with 28 bases in between. Germline V CDR1 and CDR2: MDHEN, SYDVKM. This CDR3 spans 18 amino acids. CDR3: CASIDMSASSPKLYEQYF. The CDR3 nucleotides are TGTGCCAGCATCGATATGTCGGCTTCCTCTCCTAAACTCTACGAGCAGTACTTC.

The chain links TRBV6-1 to TRBJ2-2; D gene unclear. Trimming pared 8 bases from V and 6 bases from J, leaving 16 bases between. The CDR3 length is 14 residues. Germline loops: CDR1 MNHNS, CDR2 SASEGT. DNA of the CDR3: TGTGCCAGCGGCGTCGAAAAGGTCCCCGGGGAGCTGTTTTTT. Its translation: CASGVEKVPGELFF.

The chain carries TRBV29-1 and TRBJ2-3; D may be TRBD1 (6 bases). CDR3 length equals 14 residues. CDR1 is SQVTM and CDR2 is ANQGSEA in the germline V gene. Between the trimmed V and J ends, which lost 4 bases and 4 bases, there was a span of 15 bases. CDR3 sequence reads: CSVVRGMAADTQYF. The CDR3 nucleotides read TGCAGCGTTGTAAGGGGGATGGCCGCAGATACGCAGTATTTT.

The chain combines TRBV5-4 with TRBJ2-3; 9 nucleotides match TRBD1. Trimming cost V 4 bases and J 5 bases; bases outside gene matches: 8. The CDR3 has 15 amino acids. Germline V gene sequence: CDR1 SGHNT, CDR2 YYREEE (reference sequence). CDR3 in amino acids: CASSPWTGAGDTQYF. The CDR3 coding sequence is TGTGCCAGCAGCCCCTGGACAGGGGCGGGAGATACGCAGTATTTT. Variable domain in full (rest from reference TRBV5-4 and TRBJ2-3): ETGVTQSPTHLIKTRGQQVTLRCSSQSGHNTVSWYQQALGQGPQFIFQYYREEENGRGNFPPRFSGLQFPNYSSELNVNALELDDSALYLCASSPWTGAGDTQYFGPGTRLTVL.

In DNA form, the CDR3 reads TGTGCCAGCAGTTCGGCTAGCGGGCTCGGGGGCATTCAGTACTTC. Protein sequence: CASSSASGLGGIQYF. The chain combines TRBV27 with TRBJ2-4; 8 nucleotides agree with TRBD2. V trimming: 4 bases; J trimming: 9 bases; junction bases outside the gene matches: 11. The CDR3 sequence is 15 residues long. The V gene's germline CDR1 is MNHEY and CDR2 SMNVEV (reference sequence).

A few counts support this clone. CDR3: CASSLIGAMNTEAFF. CDR3 in DNA: TGCGCCAGCAGCTTGATCGGGGCGATGAACACTGAAGCTTTCTTT. The chain is built from TRBV5-1 and TRBJ1-1, with D possibly matching TRBD1 (5 bases). The germline V gene has CDR1 SGHRS and CDR2 YFSETQ. This CDR3 has 15 residues. With 1 base removed from V and 0 bases from J, the gap between germline ends came to 10 bases.

The V and J genes are TRBV6-5 and TRBJ2-1; 10 nucleotides align to TRBD2. J was trimmed by 2 bases and V by 6 bases; bases with no gene match: 4. The CDR3 length is 15 residues. The germline CDR1 and CDR2 sequences are MNHEY and SVGAGI. DNA for the CDR3: TGTGCCAGCAGCGAGCGGGAGGGGGCCTACAATGAGCAGTTCTTC. Amino acids: CASSEREGAYNEQFF.

The chain joins TRBV4-3 to TRBJ2-2; 7 nucleotides match TRBD1. Germline V lookup: CDR1 LGHNA, CDR2 YSLEER. V was pared by 0 bases and J by 6 bases, with 10 bases of the junction left unmatched. The CDR3 is 17 amino acids. The CDR3 sequence is CASSQDPPDRVAGELFF. The CDR3 region has the DNA TGCGCCAGCAGCCAAGATCCCCCCGACAGGGTGGCCGGGGAGCTGTTTTTT.